The rows below give T cell receptor beta chains drawn from one sample of a study of blood T cell repertoires in COVID-19. Only in-frame clones appear in the TCRdb table, and some are missing; sequencing was by immunoSEQ multiplex PCR. The sample contains some 100,000 clones, 70% to 90% of which appear only once. What was sequenced was PBMCs or T cells enriched from blood (not recorded which). The receptors originated from a woman aged 45 to 65 who had recovered from COVID-19. CDR3s include the opening cysteine and the closing phenylalanine or tryptophan. Fields, in order: clone size, D gene, V gene, J gene, CDR3 protein, CDR3 DNA. D genes are given only for firm matches. Not all rows give a size; the values are once, few, many and, for expanded clones, a class.

size: many
D: TRBD1
V: TRBV28
J: TRBJ1-5
CDR3: CASSFGAGGNNQPQHF
DNA: TGTGCCAGCAGCTTCGGGGCAGGGGGGAACAATCAGCCCCAGCATTTT

size: once
D: -
V: TRBV27
J: TRBJ2-1
CDR3: CASSLSGGFGEQFF
DNA: TGTGCCAGCAGTTTATCGGGAGGATTCGGTGAGCAGTTCTTC

size: -
D: TRBD2
V: TRBV7-9
J: TRBJ2-5
CDR3: CASSLGFGGTETQYF
DNA: TGTGCCAGCAGCTTAGGTTTCGGGGGGACGGAGACCCAGTACTTC

size: -
D: TRBD2
V: TRBV5-1
J: TRBJ2-1
CDR3: CASSSSGDSMNEQFF
DNA: TGCGCCAGCAGCTCTAGCGGGGACTCTATGAATGAGCAGTTCTTC

size: -
D: -
V: TRBV27
J: TRBJ1-1
CDR3: CASSLTQGKQAFF
DNA: TGTGCCAGCAGCCTAACTCAGGGGAAACAAGCTTTCTTT

size: -
D: -
V: TRBV7-6
J: TRBJ2-1
CDR3: CASSLSLAGPYNEQFF
DNA: TGTGCCAGCAGCTTATCCCTAGCAGGTCCCTACAATGAGCAGTTCTTC

size: -
D: TRBD1
V: TRBV18
J: TRBJ2-7
CDR3: CASSPPGQGAYEQYF
DNA: TGTGCCAGCTCACCTCCGGGACAGGGGGCTTACGAGCAGTACTTC

size: -
D: TRBD1
V: TRBV9
J: TRBJ1-4
CDR3: CASSEGQTTNEKLFF
DNA: TGTGCCAGCAGCGAGGGACAGACAACTAATGAAAAACTGTTTTTT

size: -
D: TRBD2
V: TRBV10-3
J: TRBJ2-3
CDR3: CAISEGLAGATDTQYF
DNA: TGTGCCATCAGCGAGGGACTAGCGGGGGCTACAGATACGCAGTATTTT

size: -
D: -
V: TRBV30
J: TRBJ1-5
CDR3: CAWSVRQVNQPQHF
DNA: TGTGCCTGGAGTGTACGGCAGGTCAATCAGCCCCAGCATTTT

size: -
D: -
V: TRBV7-9
J: TRBJ1-1
CDR3: CAGTSLGAGEGTEAFF
DNA: TGTGCCGGAACTTCATTAGGGGCAGGGGAGGGAACTGAAGCTTTCTTT

size: -
D: -
V: TRBV10-2
J: TRBJ2-2
CDR3: CASSVPSAGELFF
DNA: TGCGCCAGCAGCGTCCCTAGTGCCGGGGAGCTGTTTTTT

size: -
D: TRBD2
V: TRBV7-9
J: TRBJ2-1
CDR3: CASSSRIETSGNWNEQFF
DNA: TGTGCCAGCAGCTCCCGGATTGAGACTAGCGGGAATTGGAATGAGCAGTTCTTC

size: -
D: -
V: TRBV28
J: TRBJ1-3
CDR3: CASGLSQGHSGNTIYF
DNA: TGTGCCAGCGGCCTTTCTCAGGGGCACTCTGGAAACACCATATATTTT

size: -
D: -
V: TRBV30
J: TRBJ1-6
CDR3: CAWTDNSPLHF
DNA: TGTGCCTGGACGGATAATTCACCCCTCCACTTT

size: few
D: -
V: TRBV19
J: TRBJ2-7
CDR3: CASSIASSGYEQYF
DNA: TGTGCCAGTAGTATAGCTAGTAGCGGTTACGAGCAGTACTTC

size: -
D: -
V: TRBV27
J: TRBJ2-5
CDR3: CASSFRGETQYF
DNA: TGTGCCAGCAGTTTTCGCGGAGAGACCCAGTACTTC

size: -
D: -
V: TRBV24-1
J: TRBJ2-5
CDR3: CATSDPRGMETQYF
DNA: TGTGCCACCAGTGATCCTCGGGGTATGGAGACCCAGTACTTC

size: -
D: TRBD2
V: TRBV27
J: TRBJ2-2
CDR3: CASSPRLAGLNTGELFF
DNA: TGTGCCAGCAGTCCAAGACTAGCGGGACTGAACACCGGGGAGCTGTTTTTT

size: -
D: -
V: TRBV3-1/TRBV3-2
J: TRBJ2-1
CDR3: CASSQDFRGRGLKAYNEQFF
DNA: TGTGCCAGCAGCCAAGATTTCAGGGGAAGGGGGTTGAAGGCCTACAATGAGCAGTTCTTC

size: -
D: -
V: TRBV28
J: TRBJ1-5
CDR3: CASSPPRKPTQHF
DNA: TGTGCCAGCAGCCCCCCGAGGAAGCCTACCCAGCATTTT

size: -
D: TRBD2
V: TRBV18
J: TRBJ2-1
CDR3: CASSPGLAGENEQFF
DNA: TGTGCCAGCTCACCAGGACTAGCGGGAGAGAATGAGCAGTTCTTC

size: few
D: TRBD2
V: TRBV7-3
J: TRBJ2-5
CDR3: CASSPRTRSETQYF
DNA: TGTGCCAGCAGCCCACGGACTAGGAGCGAGACCCAGTACTTC

size: -
D: TRBD1
V: TRBV14
J: TRBJ1-2
CDR3: CASSQPGQGAKGYTF
DNA: TGTGCCAGCAGCCAACCGGGACAGGGGGCGAAAGGCTACACCTTC

size: -
D: TRBD1
V: TRBV30
J: TRBJ2-3
CDR3: CAWSATGSTDTQYF
DNA: TGTGCCTGGAGTGCGACAGGGAGCACAGATACGCAGTATTTT

size: few
D: TRBD1
V: TRBV30
J: TRBJ1-4
CDR3: CAWRFSGTADEKLFF
DNA: TGTGCCTGGAGATTCTCCGGGACAGCCGATGAAAAACTGTTTTTT

size: -
D: TRBD2
V: TRBV5-1
J: TRBJ2-1
CDR3: CASSLTSGDYEQFF
DNA: TGCGCCAGCAGCTTAACTAGCGGGGATTATGAGCAGTTCTTC

size: -
D: -
V: TRBV15
J: TRBJ2-5
CDR3: CATSHGVPTIVKETQYF
DNA: TGTGCCACCAGCCACGGGGTCCCTACCATTGTTAAAGAGACCCAGTACTTC

size: -
D: -
V: TRBV28
J: TRBJ2-5
CDR3: CASTDSKETQYF
DNA: TGTGCCAGCACGGACAGCAAAGAGACCCAGTACTTC

size: -
D: TRBD2
V: TRBV7-9
J: TRBJ2-3
CDR3: CASSLELAGGGTDTQYF
DNA: TGTGCCAGCAGCTTAGAACTAGCGGGTGGTGGGACAGATACGCAGTATTTT

size: -
D: TRBD1
V: TRBV30
J: TRBJ1-1
CDR3: CAWTETGGKKGFF
DNA: TGTGCCTGGACGGAGACAGGGGGCAAGAAAGGTTTCTTT

size: once
D: -
V: TRBV18
J: TRBJ1-2
CDR3: CASSPGGNYGYTF
DNA: TGTGCCAGCTCACCGGGCGGGAACTATGGCTACACCTTC

size: -
D: TRBD2
V: TRBV6-5
J: TRBJ2-1
CDR3: CASGSSGFYNEQFF
DNA: TGTGCCAGCGGCTCTAGCGGATTCTACAATGAGCAGTTCTTC

size: -
D: -
V: TRBV19
J: TRBJ1-3
CDR3: CASNLASGNTIYF
DNA: TGTGCCAGTAACCTAGCCTCTGGAAACACCATATATTTT

size: -
D: TRBD1
V: TRBV5-6
J: TRBJ1-2
CDR3: CASSGGQGAGYGYTF
DNA: TGTGCCAGCAGCGGTGGACAGGGGGCTGGGTATGGCTACACCTTC

size: -
D: -
V: TRBV6-1
J: TRBJ1-5
CDR3: CASSEAGGLGDQPQHF
DNA: TGTGCCAGCAGTGAAGCGGGGGGGCTGGGCGATCAGCCCCAGCATTTT

size: -
D: TRBD1
V: TRBV7-3
J: TRBJ2-3
CDR3: CASSLGGQAATDTQYF
DNA: TGTGCCAGCAGCTTAGGTGGACAGGCAGCCACAGATACGCAGTATTTT

size: -
D: TRBD1
V: TRBV6-5
J: TRBJ1-4
CDR3: CASRRQGGDEKLFF
DNA: TGTGCCAGCAGGCGACAGGGTGGAGATGAAAAACTGTTTTTT

size: -
D: -
V: TRBV9
J: TRBJ1-1
CDR3: CASSLEGDF
DNA: TGTGCCAGCAGCCTAGAGGGGGACTTT

size: -
D: -
V: TRBV28
J: TRBJ1-2
CDR3: CASSLLPTEYGYTF
DNA: TGTGCCAGCAGTTTACTTCCGACAGAATATGGCTACACCTTC

size: few
D: -
V: TRBV2
J: TRBJ2-3
CDR3: CASSATEYTDTQYF
DNA: TGTGCCAGCAGTGCGACAGAATACACAGATACGCAGTATTTT